One sample yielded the 31 T cell receptor beta chains listed below, sequenced in a study of T cell responses to AZD1222 COVID-19 vaccine. Sequenced by immunoSEQ multiplex PCR; TCRdb stores in-frame clones only, minus some. The table includes 150,000 to 200,000 clones, under 95% detected once. The starting material was peripheral blood, obtained 28 days after the second AZD1222 dose. These receptors were collected from an adult who received the AZD1222 COVID-19 vaccine.

V is TRBV6-2 or TRBV6-3 and J is TRBJ1-2; 12 positions match TRBD1. With V trimmed by 4 bases and J by 4 bases, 13 bases remained unmatched. Germline V lookup: CDR1 MNHEY, CDR2 SVGEGT. The CDR3 length is 18 residues. CDR3 region: CASSFPGQGATRLYGYTF. The CDR3 DNA reads as TGTGCCAGCAGTTTCCCGGGACAGGGGGCGACCCGGCTCTATGGCTACACCTTC.

The CDR3 spells CASSFLGSGLGNEQFF. CDR3 coding DNA: TGTGCCAGCAGCTTCCTGGGTAGCGGGTTGGGAAATGAGCAGTTCTTC. The chain has TRBV27 and TRBJ2-1, with 7 bases aligning to TRBD2. The CDR3 loop spans 16 amino acids. Germline trimming cut 6 bases from V and 7 bases from J; bases unmatched to any gene: 15. Germline loops: CDR1 MNHEY, CDR2 SMNVEV (reference sequence).

The V call is TRBV28, the J call TRBJ2-4, with TRBD2 as a possible D gene (6 bases). Deletions cut 7 bases from V and 9 bases from J, with 13 bases between. The CDR3 runs to 12 residues. CDR1 and CDR2 (germline): MDHEN, SYDVKM. The CDR3 region has the DNA TGTGCCAGCACCGGAGGGTGGAGCATTCAGTACTTC. Translation gives CASTGGWSIQYF.

The J gene is TRBJ1-1, the V gene TRBV7-8; D unresolved. In germline, CDR1 is SGHVS, CDR2 FQNEAQ. V was cut by 4 bases and J by 2 bases, with 11 bases left in between. This CDR3 comprises 14 residues. CDR3 loop: CASSSRSPNTEAFF. CDR3 nucleotide sequence: TGTGCCAGCAGCTCCAGGAGCCCTAACACTGAAGCTTTCTTT.

This chain joins TRBV9 and TRBJ1-1; D is possibly TRBD1 (5 bases). Germline V gene data show CDR1 as SGDLS and CDR2 as YYNGEE. This CDR3 has 16 amino acids. V was shortened by 4 bases and J by 3 bases, with 19 bases between the two germline ends. The CDR3 protein is CASSSQPQGGDTEAFF. The CDR3 nucleotides are TGTGCCAGCAGCTCCCAACCGCAGGGTGGGGACACTGAAGCTTTCTTT.

The chain has TRBV4-3 and TRBJ2-7, with TRBD1 identical over 9 bases. CDR3 size: 14 residues. CDR1 is LGHNA, CDR2 YSLEER, per germline. V shed 4 bases and J 8 bases; nucleotides not matched to a gene: 9. This CDR3 reads CASSPGGQGRKQYF. Written as DNA, the CDR3 is TGCGCCAGCAGCCCGGGGGGACAGGGAAGAAAGCAGTACTTC.

The V call is TRBV3-1 (or the pseudogene TRBV3-2), the J call TRBJ2-5; D is perhaps TRBD1 (5 bases). Trimming pared 0 bases from V and 1 base from J, leaving 9 bases between. Germline V gene data show CDR1 as LGHDT and CDR2 as YNNKEL (reference sequence). This CDR3 comprises 15 residues. CDR3 bases: TGTGCCAGCAGCCAAGAGAGGACAATCCAAGAGACCCAGTACTTC. Translated: CASSQERTIQETQYF.

J is TRBJ2-7 and V is TRBV11-2; 9 bases map to TRBD1. Unmatched junction bases numbered 15, after V lost 6 bases and J lost 6 bases. CDR1 and CDR2 from the germline V gene are SGHAT and FQNNGV. This CDR3 has 16 amino acids. The CDR3 DNA reads TGTGCCAGCAGTCCACTTAACAGGGGGCGCTTTTCCGAGCAGTACTTC. Protein: CASSPLNRGRFSEQYF.

This chain links TRBV24-1 with TRBJ2-2; D possibly uses TRBD1 or TRBD2 (6 bases each). This CDR3 has 16 amino acids. The V gene's germline CDR1 is KGHDR and CDR2 SFDVKD. V was cut by 5 bases and J by 6 bases, with 18 bases left in between. The CDR3 DNA reads as TGTGCCACCAGTGGAGGGGGGCAGGGGAGGTCCGGGGAGCTGTTTTTT. It yields the protein CATSGGGQGRSGELFF.

The gene calls are TRBV7-3 and TRBJ2-5; 11 positions agree with TRBD2. V trimming: 5 bases; J trimming: 2 bases; junction bases outside the gene matches: 7. This CDR3 has 16 residues. The germline V gene has CDR1 SGHTA and CDR2 FQGTGA. CDR3 in DNA: TGTGCCAGCAGCAAGGGACTAGCGGCGACGCAAGAGACCCAGTACTTC. Its protein product is CASSKGLAATQETQYF.

The chain is built from TRBV27 and TRBJ2-7; D not resolved. CDR1 and CDR2 (germline): MNHEY, SMNVEV (reference sequence). The V end lost 2 bases, the J end lost 2 bases, and 10 bases lay between the germline ends. This CDR3 has 14 amino acids. The CDR3 loop reads CASSLNKGPYEQYF. The CDR3 nucleotides are TGTGCCAGCAGTTTAAATAAGGGTCCCTACGAGCAGTACTTC.

This chain uses TRBV30 with TRBJ2-7, with no clear D. Germline CDR1 GTSNPN, CDR2 SVGIG (reference sequence). V was shortened by 1 base and J by 2 bases, with 3 bases between the two germline ends. The CDR3 consists of 11 residues. The CDR3, as DNA: TGTGCCTGGAGTGATACCTACGAGCAGTACTTC. Translation: CAWSDTYEQYF. The full variable domain, in which reference TRBV30 and TRBJ2-7 provide the parts outside the CDR3, is SQTIHQWPATLVQPVGSPLSLECTVEGTSNPNLYWYRQAAGRGLQLLFYSVGIGQISSEVPQNLSASRPQDRQFILSSKKLLLSDSGFYLCAWSDTYEQYFGPGTRLTVT.

The V call is TRBV7-2, the J call TRBJ2-1, with 14 bases aligning to TRBD2. Germline-derived CDR1 and CDR2 are SGHTA and FQGNSA. Germline trimming cut 0 bases from V and 7 bases from J; bases unmatched to any gene: 5. The CDR3 covers 17 residues. The CDR3 loop is CASSLAPGLAGANEQFF. DNA for the CDR3: TGTGCCAGCAGCTTAGCCCCGGGACTAGCGGGAGCAAATGAGCAGTTCTTC.

The chain has TRBV7-6 and TRBJ2-2; D is uncertain. CDR1 SGHVS and CDR2 FNYEAQ come from the germline V gene. This CDR3 comprises 12 residues. V was trimmed by 3 bases and J by 7 bases, leaving 6 bases between them. The DNA for the CDR3 is TGTGCCAGCAGCTTCTGGGGCGGGGAGCTGTTTTTT. It yields the protein CASSFWGGELFF.

V and J are TRBV29-1 and TRBJ2-1; a possible D gene is TRBD2 (5 bases). Trimming removed 7 bases from V and 0 bases from J, with 10 bases in between. Germline V gene data show CDR1 as SQVTM and CDR2 as ANQGSEA. This CDR3 has 13 amino acids. The CDR3 reads CSGGLVSYNEQFF. DNA of the CDR3: TGCAGCGGCGGACTGGTCTCCTACAATGAGCAGTTCTTC.

The CDR3 DNA is TGTGCCAGTCAAGGGGGCCTTAAGGAGCAGTTCTTC. It is translated as CASQGGLKEQFF. The rearrangement joins TRBV19 to TRBJ2-1; 7 nucleotides match TRBD1. CDR1 LNHDA and CDR2 SQIVND come from the germline V gene (reference sequence). This CDR3 comprises 12 residues. With 8 bases clipped from V and 10 bases from J, the junction kept 8 bases outside the gene matches.

This clone was picked up one time. The chain couples TRBV29-1 to TRBJ1-1; D is perhaps TRBD1 (5 bases). V gave up 8 bases and J gave up 5 bases, with 18 bases separating them. The CDR3 is made up of 13 amino acids. Germline V gene lookup returns CDR1 SQVTM and CDR2 ANQGSEA. CDR3 DNA: TGCAGCATCAGTCGGGGGGGAGGGACTGAAGCTTTCTTT. Translation: CSISRGGGTEAFF.

The chain carries TRBV15 and TRBJ2-5, with a possible D match to TRBD1 (6 bases). CDR1 is LNHNV, CDR2 YYDKDF, per germline (reference sequence). Trimming shortened V by 7 bases and J by 2 bases, and 17 bases separated the two germline ends. This CDR3 comprises 15 residues. In DNA, the CDR3 is TGTGCCACCACGGGGCCAGGGGCGCAACAAGAGACCCAGTACTTC. This translates into CATTGPGAQQETQYF.

This clone was seen more than once but under ten times. The chain employs TRBV2 and TRBJ1-5; D call uncertain. Germline V gene lookup returns CDR1 SNHLY and CDR2 FYNNEI. V was pared by 3 bases and J by 3 bases, with 6 bases between. This CDR3 spans 13 amino acids. CDR3 DNA: TGTGCCAGCAGTGATGACCACAATCAGCCCCAGCATTTT. This gives the protein CASSDDHNQPQHF.

This clone was counted once. The rearrangement joins TRBV28 to TRBJ1-5, with 9 bases lining up with TRBD1. The CDR3 has 19 residues. With V trimmed by 6 bases and J by 0 bases, 15 bases remained unmatched. The germline CDR1 and CDR2 sequences are MDHEN and SYDVKM. CDR3 nucleotides: TGTGCCAGCAGCTGGGGGGACAGGGATTTTTTGTATAGCAATCAGCCCCAGCATTTT. This sequence encodes CASSWGDRDFLYSNQPQHF.

The J gene is TRBJ2-1, the V gene TRBV7-8, with 11 positions matching TRBD2. Germline V lookup: CDR1 SGHVS, CDR2 FQNEAQ. J lost 1 base, V lost 5 bases, and 4 bases had no gene match. CDR3 length: 16 amino acids. The CDR3 region has the DNA TGTGCCAGCAGCCCACTAGCGGGAGTATCCTACAATGAGCAGTTCTTC. This sequence encodes CASSPLAGVSYNEQFF.

The CDR3 coding sequence is TGTGCCAGCAGCTTAGGCTTACGGGGGACAGGGAACACTGAAGCTTTCTTT. Protein: CASSLGLRGTGNTEAFF. The chain employs TRBV7-8 and TRBJ1-1; TRBD1 agrees at 8 bases. Germline-derived CDR1 and CDR2 are SGHVS and FQNEAQ. With 1 base clipped from V and 1 base from J, the junction kept 8 bases outside the gene matches. The CDR3 has 17 residues.

On this clone itself: This specimen includes other DNA sequences encoding the same CDR3. The rearrangement joins TRBV7-2 to TRBJ1-2; D not resolved. CDR1 is SGHTA, CDR2 FQGNSA, per germline. V was trimmed by 1 base and J by 4 bases, leaving 7 bases between them. The CDR3 length is 13 residues. Here the CDR3 reads CASSLGPGYGYTF. The CDR3 DNA sequence: TGTGCCAGCAGCTTAGGTCCAGGCTATGGCTACACCTTC.

The chain recombines TRBV2 with TRBJ1-5; possibly TRBD1 for D (6 bases). V was cut by 5 bases and J by 6 bases, with 14 bases left in between. Per germline, CDR1 SNHLY and CDR2 FYNNEI. The CDR3 consists of 14 residues. CDR3 in DNA: TGTGCCAGCAGTATTTACACAGGGAGTCAGCCCCAGCATTTT. Translated: CASSIYTGSQPQHF. The full variable domain, in which reference TRBV2 and TRBJ1-5 provide the parts outside the CDR3, is EPEVTQTPSHQVTQMGQEVILRCVPISNHLYFYWYRQILGQKVEFLVSFYNNEISEKSEIFDDQFSVERPDGSNFTLKIRSTKLEDSAMYFCASSIYTGSQPQHFGDGTRLSIL.

The V and J genes are TRBV7-2 and TRBJ1-5; possible D gene TRBD1, 6 bases. This CDR3 spans 15 amino acids. V was trimmed by 4 bases and J by 4 bases, leaving 14 bases between them. Germline loops: CDR1 SGHTA, CDR2 FQGNSA. CDR3 amino acids: CASSSIITGNQPQHF. The CDR3 region has the DNA TGTGCCAGCAGCTCTATAATCACAGGGAATCAGCCCCAGCATTTT.

The chain links TRBV24-1 to TRBJ2-1; possible D gene TRBD2, 6 bases. The CDR3 contains 14 residues. V lost 12 bases, J lost 7 bases, and 21 bases lay in between. CDR1 KGHDR and CDR2 SFDVKD come from the germline V gene. DNA for the CDR3: TGTGCCGCTTCCGGGAGACAGACCCCAAATGAGCAGTTCTTC. Translation gives CAASGRQTPNEQFF.

This clone was seen just once. The V call is TRBV9, the J call TRBJ2-3; D is ambiguous. Looked up from germline, CDR1 is SGDLS and CDR2 is YYNGEE. V was shortened by 3 bases and J by 5 bases, with 13 bases between the two germline ends. CDR3 length: 14 residues. The CDR3 here is CASSAALAEDTQYF. The CDR3, as DNA: TGTGCCAGCAGCGCCGCCCTCGCGGAAGATACGCAGTATTTT.

The chain is built from TRBV30 and TRBJ1-1, with 7 bases fitting TRBD1. CDR3 size: 14 residues. Per the germline V gene, CDR1 is GTSNPN and CDR2 is SVGIG (reference sequence). Trimming at V came to 0 bases and at J to 7 bases, leaving 8 bases not matched to a gene. This chain's CDR3 is CAWSVQGFKLEAFF. The CDR3 region has the DNA TGTGCCTGGAGTGTACAGGGGTTTAAACTTGAAGCTTTCTTT.

The rearrangement uses TRBV7-9 and TRBJ1-4, with D possibly TRBD1 on 6 matching bases. This CDR3 has 18 amino acids. V dropped 5 bases and J dropped 6 bases, with 25 bases sitting between them. Germline CDR1 is SEHNR and CDR2 is FQNEAQ (reference sequence). The CDR3 sequence is CASSGDPFQGRLDEKLFF. CDR3 sequence (DNA): TGTGCCAGCAGCGGTGACCCGTTTCAGGGGAGGTTGGATGAAAAACTGTTTTTT.

The CDR3 is CASSEVLWSTEAFF. The DNA of the CDR3 is TGTGCCAGCAGTGAGGTCCTATGGAGCACTGAAGCTTTCTTT. The chain recombines TRBV25-1 with TRBJ1-1; D is unclear. The CDR3 consists of 14 residues. The germline V and J ends were trimmed by 3 bases and 4 bases, with 12 bases remaining between them. The germline CDR1 and CDR2 sequences are MGHDK and SYGVNS.

In nucleotides, the CDR3 is TGTGCCAGCAGCTTATTCCGTGGAGGGGCTTCCGAGCAGTACTTC. It is translated as CASSLFRGGASEQYF. This chain joins TRBV11-2 and TRBJ2-7; D perhaps matches TRBD2 (6 bases). The CDR3 has 15 residues. Trimming removed 2 bases at V and 6 bases at J, with 17 bases between. The V gene's germline CDR1 is SGHAT and CDR2 FQNNGV.